This TCR beta chain was captured in a study of blood T cell repertoires in COVID-19. Study-level background: Specimens from acute and convalescent COVID-19 originated in the United States, Italy and Spain. In each case, the material was cDNA or gDNA derived from T cells, B-cell-depleted T cells, or PBMCs.

TCRdb keeps only in-frame clones here, not all; method: immunoSEQ multiplex PCR. Of approximately 70,000 clones detected, roughly 87% appear once; the ten largest clones hold 18%. Germline V gene data show CDR1 as ENHRY and CDR2 as SYGVKD. The CDR3 is 13 amino acids. V was cut by 9 bases and J by 4 bases, with 13 bases left in between. The clonotype comes from a human donor in a cohort sampled during active COVID-19. The chain combines TRBV10-3 with TRBJ1-5; D is undetermined. Sequenced: peripheral blood. In nucleotides, the CDR3 is TGTGCCATTAGACGAGACTTAAATCAGCCCCAGCATTTT. This gives the protein CAIRRDLNQPQHF.